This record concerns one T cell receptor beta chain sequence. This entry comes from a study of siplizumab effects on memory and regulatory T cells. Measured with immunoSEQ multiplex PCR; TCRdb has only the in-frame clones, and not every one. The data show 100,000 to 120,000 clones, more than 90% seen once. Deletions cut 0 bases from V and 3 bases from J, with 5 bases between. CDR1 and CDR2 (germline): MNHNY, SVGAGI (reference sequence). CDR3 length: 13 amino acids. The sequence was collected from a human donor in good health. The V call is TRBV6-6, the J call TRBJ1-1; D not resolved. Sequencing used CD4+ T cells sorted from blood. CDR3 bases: TGTGCCAGCAGTTACTCGGTCGACACTGAAGCTTTCTTT. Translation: CASSYSVDTEAFF.